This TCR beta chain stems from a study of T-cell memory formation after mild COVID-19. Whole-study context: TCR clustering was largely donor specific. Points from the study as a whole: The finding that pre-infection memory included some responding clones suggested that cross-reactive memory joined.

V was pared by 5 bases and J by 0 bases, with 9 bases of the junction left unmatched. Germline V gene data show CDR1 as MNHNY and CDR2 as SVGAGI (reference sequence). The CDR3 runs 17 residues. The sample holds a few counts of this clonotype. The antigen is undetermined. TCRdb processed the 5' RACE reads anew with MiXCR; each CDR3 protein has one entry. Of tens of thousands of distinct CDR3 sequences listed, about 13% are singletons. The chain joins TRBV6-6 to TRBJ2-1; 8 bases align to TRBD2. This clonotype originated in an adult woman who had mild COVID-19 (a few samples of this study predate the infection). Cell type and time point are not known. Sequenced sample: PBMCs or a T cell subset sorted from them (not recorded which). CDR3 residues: CASSIGLAGFSYNEQFF. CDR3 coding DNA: TGTGCCAGCAGTATTGGTCTAGCGGGCTTCTCCTACAATGAGCAGTTCTTC.